These 8 T cell receptor beta chains came from one sample sequenced in a study of CD8 T cells in ankylosing spondylitis. TCRdb fed the 5' RACE reads into MiXCR, producing one record per CDR3 protein. The sample carries over 30,000 distinct CDR3 sequences, approximately 15% recorded once. The sample comprised blood. Every receptor here comes from a male donor with ankylosing spondylitis or in good health (not recorded which).

This clonotype was seen more than once but under ten times. The chain uses TRBV3-1 and TRBJ2-1; 7 bases match TRBD2. The CDR3 runs 15 residues. In germline, CDR1 is LGHDT, CDR2 YNNKEL (reference sequence). V lost 4 bases, J lost 2 bases, and 5 bases stayed unmatched. The CDR3 DNA sequence: TGTGCCAGCAGCCCAACGGGACTAACCTACAATGAGCAGTTCTTC. Its translation: CASSPTGLTYNEQFF.

This chain joins TRBV27 and TRBJ1-2, with a tentative D call TRBD1 (5 bases). The length of the CDR3 is 18 residues. Trimming removed 2 bases from V and 5 bases from J, with 24 bases in between. Germline V gene data show CDR1 as MNHEY and CDR2 as SMNVEV (reference sequence). The CDR3: CASSLRFTGTANPYGYTF. For the CDR3, the DNA is TGTGCCAGCAGTTTACGCTTCACCGGGACTGCTAACCCTTATGGCTACACCTTC.

This clonotype was detected a few times. The gene calls are TRBV11-2 and TRBJ2-2; no clear D gene. Germline CDR1 reads SGHAT; CDR2 reads FQNNGV. The CDR3 sequence is 16 residues long. V lost 1 base, J lost 0 bases, and 9 bases lay in between. The CDR3 sequence: CASSLAWGANTGELFF. CDR3 nucleotide sequence: TGTGCCAGCAGCTTAGCGTGGGGTGCGAACACCGGGGAGCTGTTTTTT.

This clonotype occurred a few times. The chain recombines TRBV25-1 with TRBJ1-1; D unresolved. V lost 8 bases, J lost 5 bases, and 9 bases lay in between. This CDR3 contains 11 residues. The V gene's germline CDR1 is MGHDK and CDR2 SYGVNS. For the CDR3, the DNA is TGTGCCAGCGGGATGGGGACTGAAGCTTTCTTT. Translation gives CASGMGTEAFF. Drawing the rest from reference TRBV25-1 and TRBJ1-1, the complete variable domain is EADIYQTPRYLVIGTGKKITLECSQTMGHDKMYWYQQDPGMELHLIHYSYGVNSTEKGDLSSESTVSRIRTEHFPLTLESARPSHTSQYLCASGMGTEAFFGQGTRLTVV.

The rearrangement links TRBV12-3 or TRBV12-4 to TRBJ1-5, with D unresolved. The CDR3 consists of 14 residues. V was trimmed by 5 bases and J by 0 bases, leaving 8 bases between them. The CDR3: CASSGVNSNQPQHF. The CDR3 DNA reads TGTGCCAGCAGTGGGGTTAATAGCAATCAGCCCCAGCATTTT.

The genes are TRBV29-1 and TRBJ2-1, with TRBD2 identical over 8 bases. Germline V gene lookup returns CDR1 SQVTM and CDR2 ANQGSEA. The CDR3 covers 15 residues. With V trimmed by 1 base and J by 8 bases, 10 bases remained unmatched. DNA of the CDR3: TGCAGCGTTGAAGCAGAGCGGGAGAAAGTCTATGAGCAGTTCTTC. Its protein is CSVEAEREKVYEQFF.

This clonotype has a handful of counts. The DNA for the CDR3 is TGTGCCAGCAGGCCCAGGGCGGGGGAGCTGTTTTTT. It codes for CASRPRAGELFF. The chain is built from TRBV12-3 or TRBV12-4 and TRBJ2-2, with D perhaps matching TRBD1 (5 bases). The CDR3 sequence is 12 residues long. The germline V and J ends were trimmed by 6 bases and 8 bases, with 10 bases remaining between them.

This clonotype was seen only a few times. This rearrangement joins TRBV6-1 to TRBJ2-7, with TRBD2 matching over 11 bases. The CDR3 length is 13 residues. V shed 6 bases and J 6 bases; nucleotides not matched to a gene: 4. Germline CDR1 is MNHNS and CDR2 is SASEGT. This CDR3 reads CASRGLAGGEQYV. The CDR3 DNA sequence: TGTGCCAGCAGGGGCCTAGCGGGGGGCGAGCAGTACGTC.